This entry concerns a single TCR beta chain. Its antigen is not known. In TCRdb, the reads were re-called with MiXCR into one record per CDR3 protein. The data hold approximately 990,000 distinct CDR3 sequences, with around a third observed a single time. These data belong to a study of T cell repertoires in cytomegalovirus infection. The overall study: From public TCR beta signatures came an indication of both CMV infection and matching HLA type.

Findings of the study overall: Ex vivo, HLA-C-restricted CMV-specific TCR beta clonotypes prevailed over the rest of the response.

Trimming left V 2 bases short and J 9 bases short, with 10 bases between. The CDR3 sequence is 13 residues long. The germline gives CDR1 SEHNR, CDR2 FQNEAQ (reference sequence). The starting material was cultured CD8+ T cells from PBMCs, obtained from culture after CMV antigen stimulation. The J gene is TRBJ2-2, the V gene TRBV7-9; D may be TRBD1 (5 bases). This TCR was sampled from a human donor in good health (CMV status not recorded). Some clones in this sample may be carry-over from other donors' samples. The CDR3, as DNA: TGTGCCAGCAGCTTAACAGGAGCGCGGGAGCTGTTTTTT. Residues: CASSLTGARELFF.